This T cell receptor beta chain was sequenced for a study of blood T cell repertoires in COVID-19. The table came from immunoSEQ multiplex PCR; TCRdb's copy has only in-frame clones and leaves some out. The table includes about 200,000 clones, about 86% detected once. Seattle participants joined during active infection and were tracked over time. This receptor was identified in a woman aged 45-65 years with COVID-19, enrolled during active disease. The sample consisted of peripheral blood.

The CDR3 DNA is TGCGCCAGCAGCTTGGCCCCGGGACTCATCACAGATACGCAGTATTTT. It codes for CASSLAPGLITDTQYF. The chain uses TRBV5-1 and TRBJ2-3; a weak D match, TRBD2 (6 bases). Germline CDR1 is SGHRS and CDR2 is YFSETQ. The ends were cut back, 0 bases at V and 2 bases at J, with 13 bases in the middle. This CDR3 has 16 amino acids.